This T cell receptor beta chain was profiled in a study of CD4 T cells in relation to SARS-CoV-2 and coronaviruses. Across the study: PBMCs were cultured with antigen for roughly 9 days before TCR beta sequencing.

The V and J ends lost 1 base and 10 bases, in that order; junction bases with no gene match: 5. The CDR3 length is 15 residues. Germline CDR1 and CDR2: SGHVS and FNYEAQ. Method: immunoSEQ multiplex PCR; TCRdb's copy keeps in-frame clones and lacks some. The table records 15,000 to 20,000 clones, 65% to 75% of them present only once. Unexposed donor CD4+ T cells date from about 2011-2018, before the COVID-19 pandemic. Isolation of CD4+ T cells took place after less than 13 days in culture. On this clone itself: What it binds is unknown.

Sequences were obtained from CD4+ T cells from PBMCs, cultured in vitro. The V call is TRBV7-6, the J call TRBJ2-1, with 12 bases that match TRBD2. This clonotype originated in a human donor in good health. The CDR3 loop is CASSLGLAGVREQFF. CDR3 bases: TGTGCCAGCAGCTTAGGACTAGCGGGAGTGAGGGAGCAGTTCTTC.